This TCR beta chain was captured by sequencing in a study of cytomegalovirus exposure and HLA in healthy donors. J gave up 6 bases and V 4 bases, and 2 bases lay outside the gene matches. CDR1 is SQVTM, CDR2 ANQGSEA, per germline. This CDR3 contains 12 residues. PCR used 60 Vbeta primers and 13 Jbeta primers. Sequencing was performed with immunoSEQ multiplex PCR; in TCRdb, only in-frame clones are kept and a portion is missing. The sample has some 120,000 clones, 80% seen once; the top ten hold 8.9%. The rearrangement joins TRBV29-1 to TRBJ1-2, with 10 bases matching TRBD1. The sequence derives from a man aged 25 to 40 in good health and CMV-seropositive. The source material was PBMCs. In nucleotides, the CDR3 is TGCAGCGTTGGACAGGGGGCCGATGGCTACACCTTC. Encoded protein: CSVGQGADGYTF.